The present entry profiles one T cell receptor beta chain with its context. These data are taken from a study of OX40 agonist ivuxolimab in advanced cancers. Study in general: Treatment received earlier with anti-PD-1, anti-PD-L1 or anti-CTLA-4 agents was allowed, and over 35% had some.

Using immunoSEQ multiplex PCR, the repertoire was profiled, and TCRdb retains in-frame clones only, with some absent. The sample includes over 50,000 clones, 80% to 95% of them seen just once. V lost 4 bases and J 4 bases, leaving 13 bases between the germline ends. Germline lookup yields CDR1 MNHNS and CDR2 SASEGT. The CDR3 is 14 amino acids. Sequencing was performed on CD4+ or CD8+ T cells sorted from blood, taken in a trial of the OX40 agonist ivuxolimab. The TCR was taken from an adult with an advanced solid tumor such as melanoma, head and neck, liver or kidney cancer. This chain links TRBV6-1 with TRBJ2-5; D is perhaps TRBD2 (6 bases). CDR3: CASSGRDPSETQYF. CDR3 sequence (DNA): TGTGCCAGCAGTGGGCGGGACCCTTCAGAGACCCAGTACTTC.